The clone carrying this T cell receptor (beta chain) was observed a single time. The antigen remains unidentified. Germline CDR1 SGHNT, CDR2 YYREEE (reference sequence). This CDR3 region has 14 residues. Each HIV participant was treated in the United States. Survey-level immunoSEQ v3.0 assays were run. Assay used: immunoSEQ multiplex PCR; TCRdb lists only in-frame clones, some missing. Of 25,000 to 35,000 clones listed, around nine tenths are singletons. These data are taken from a study of long-term antiretroviral therapy in people with HIV. General study findings and limits: Repertoires with HIV possessed tighter CDR3 length spans than those of controls. Within the repertoire, clones expanded before ART were dominant at all time points. Specimen acquisition occurred between about 2004 and 2017, potentially under older ART regimens.

The sample in question was unsorted PBMCs, obtained about 5 years before starting antiretroviral therapy. V gene TRBV5-4 combines with J gene TRBJ2-5, with 7 bases that match TRBD1. The J call may be mistaken, given a closer DNA end match to TRBJ2-7. This TCR was recovered from a man in his forties or fifties with HIV. The CDR3 coding sequence is TGTGCCAGCAGCTCCAGGGACAGCTCCTACGAGCAGTACTTC. Translated, it gives CASSSRDSSYEQYF.